This TCR beta chain came from a study of neurological immune-mediated disorders. Notes on the study in general: Whereas HTLV-1-associated myelopathy showed the most TCR clonal expansion, multiple sclerosis showed the least, with levels below those of healthy controls. None of the CDR3 amino acid sequences in expanded clones turned up in more than one subject, which points to private repertoires in all groups.

The table lists this clonotype with many counts. Its antigen is not identified. The cDNA came from 5'RACE, which used 10-nucleotide random UMIs. TCRdb called the 5' RACE reads again in MiXCR, with one record for every CDR3 protein. The table records around 14,000 distinct CDR3 sequences, 8% to 13% of them present only once. Germline V gene lookup returns CDR1 MNHEY and CDR2 SVGAGI. The trim removed 6 bases at V and 0 bases at J, leaving 10 bases unmatched. CDR3 length: 18 amino acids. The unsorted libraries were produced from 2 million PBMCs held at -80 C. The clonotype was recovered from a woman in her thirties or forties in good health. The gene calls are TRBV6-5 and TRBJ2-1; 11 bases agree with TRBD2. The sequenced material came from PBMCs. In DNA form, the CDR3 reads TGTGCCAGCAGACCTACTAGCGGGGGCGACCGCTCCTACAATGAGCAGTTCTTC. Translating it yields CASRPTSGGDRSYNEQFF.